The rows below give T cell receptor beta chains drawn from one sample of a study of long-term antiretroviral therapy in people with HIV. The method was immunoSEQ multiplex PCR; TCRdb's version includes in-frame clones alone and lacks a portion of them. Of some 25,000 clones listed, about four fifths are singletons. The sample in question was unsorted PBMCs, obtained 3 years after starting antiretroviral therapy. Every receptor here comes from a man younger than 35 with HIV. CDR3s include the opening cysteine and the closing phenylalanine or tryptophan. The order of the fields is clone size, V gene, D gene, J gene, CDR3 protein, CDR3 DNA. The D gene is left open where the match is weak. Where a row states a size, it is once, few, many or the class of an expanded clone; other rows omit it.

NA	TRBV11-2	NA	TRBJ2-5	CASQGFEETQYF	TGTGCCAGTCAGGGATTTGAAGAGACCCAGTACTTC
NA	TRBV11-3	NA	TRBJ1-4	CASSRNNEKLFF	TGTGCCAGCAGCAGGAATAATGAAAAACTGTTTTTT
NA	TRBV7-9	TRBD1	TRBJ1-4	CASSLGDRGSNEKLFF	TGTGCCAGCAGCTTAGGAGACAGGGGCAGTAATGAAAAACTGTTTTTT
NA	TRBV4-2	NA	TRBJ2-3	CASSQEFGPSSTDTQYF	TGTGCCAGCAGCCAAGAGTTCGGGCCCTCTAGCACAGATACGCAGTATTTT
NA	TRBV21-1	NA	TRBJ1-1	CAPSRNRGRWTEAFF	TGTGCCCCCAGCCGTAACAGGGGGCGTTGGACTGAAGCTTTCTTT
few	TRBV6-1	TRBD1	TRBJ2-7	CASIMGDRSYEQYF	TGTGCCAGTATTATGGGGGACAGGAGCTACGAGCAGTACTTC
NA	TRBV5-1	TRBD1	TRBJ2-2	CASSSRDRGSTGELFF	TGCGCCAGCAGTTCCCGGGACAGGGGGTCCACCGGGGAGCTGTTTTTT
NA	TRBV30	NA	TRBJ2-5	CAWSVGLQETQYF	TGTGCCTGGAGTGTGGGATTGCAAGAGACCCAGTACTTC
NA	TRBV5-1	TRBD1	TRBJ2-3	CASSRPRPTGGNQFSTDTQYF	TGCGCCAGCAGCCGCCCCAGACCGACAGGGGGGAACCAATTTAGCACAGATACGCAGTATTTT
NA	TRBV18	NA	TRBJ1-1	CASSPRIGVRTEAFF	TGTGCCAGCTCACCACGCATCGGAGTTCGGACTGAAGCTTTCTTT
NA	TRBV6-1	NA	TRBJ2-2	CASTGYTGELFF	TGTGCCAGCACGGGGTACACCGGGGAGCTGTTTTTT